These 15 T cell receptor beta chains share one sample of origin, sequenced in a study of blood T cell repertoires in COVID-19. Profiling relied on immunoSEQ multiplex PCR, and the TCRdb table lists in-frame clones only, not all of them. The sample consists of about 160,000 clones, more than 75% of them appearing once. The specimen sequenced was peripheral blood. The receptors were sampled from a woman aged 70-85 years with COVID-19, enrolled during active disease.

This clone appeared a few times. The chain carries TRBV7-8 and TRBJ1-2; 9 bases fit TRBD1. The length of the CDR3 is 14 residues. CDR1 and CDR2 (germline): SGHVS, FQNEAQ. The V gene end was trimmed by 5 bases and the J gene end by 8 bases; junction bases not matched to a gene: 9. Written as DNA, the CDR3 is TGTGCCAGCAGCCCGGGACAGGGTATGCAGGGCTACACCTTC. Protein product: CASSPGQGMQGYTF.

The chain combines TRBV6-5 with TRBJ2-7; possibly TRBD1 for D (5 bases). This CDR3 region has 11 residues. Germline V CDR1 and CDR2: MNHEY, SVGAGI. V gave up 7 bases and J gave up 9 bases, with 13 bases separating them. CDR3 loop: CASTKGAGQYF. CDR3 DNA: TGTGCCAGCACTAAAGGGGCAGGGCAGTACTTC.

Only one count was recorded for this clone. CDR3 sequence (DNA): TGTGCCAGCAGCTCCGAAGCGATCCCGGACACAGATACGCAGTATTTT. Amino acids: CASSSEAIPDTDTQYF. The chain has TRBV7-8 and TRBJ2-3; no clear D gene. With 4 bases removed from V and 2 bases from J, the gap between germline ends came to 16 bases. The germline V gene has CDR1 SGHVS and CDR2 FQNEAQ. This CDR3 has 16 amino acids. Using reference TRBV7-8 and TRBJ2-3 for the parts outside the CDR3, the full variable domain is GAGVSQSPRYKVAKRGQDVALRCDPISGHVSLFWYQQALGQGPEFLTYFQNEAQLDKSGLPSDRFFAERPEGSVSTLKIQRTQQEDSAVYLCASSSEAIPDTDTQYFGPGTRLTVL.

This clone was seen a single time. V gene TRBV21-1 combines with J gene TRBJ1-5; the listed D gene, TRBD1, was not tested against the DNA. TRBV21-1 is marked as a pseudogene. CDR3 length: 21 residues. The DNA for the CDR3 is TGTGCCAGCAGCAACCGGGACACCGGCCGAAGAACTACTCATAGCAATCAGCCCCAGCATTTT. Its translation: CASSNRDTGRRTTHSNQPQHF.

The chain joins TRBV24-1 to TRBJ1-4, with D maybe TRBD1 (5 bases). CDR3 length: 17 amino acids. Germline CDR1 reads KGHDR; CDR2 reads SFDVKD. V dropped 3 bases and J dropped 0 bases, with 13 bases sitting between them. This CDR3 is CATSDGRQGATNEKLFF. The CDR3 nucleotides read TGTGCCACCAGTGATGGGCGGCAGGGTGCAACTAATGAAAAACTGTTTTTT.

In the case of this clone: At one of its ends the junction is not consistent with the germline gene, which may arise from a read error. The rearrangement joins TRBV2 to TRBJ1-2; no reliable D call. Germline lookup yields CDR1 SNHLY and CDR2 FYNNEI. The CDR3 contains 13 residues. The CDR3 region is CASSEAVVPRTIF. The CDR3 DNA reads as TGTGCCAGCAGTGAAGCGGTCGTACCCCGGACTATTTTC.

The chain links TRBV6-1 to TRBJ1-4; 8 bases match TRBD1. With 4 bases clipped from V and 0 bases from J, the junction kept 4 bases outside the gene matches. Per germline, CDR1 MNHNS and CDR2 SASEGT. The CDR3 spans 16 residues. The CDR3 DNA reads TGTGCCAGCAGTGGACAGACAGGGGCAACTAATGAAAAACTGTTTTTT. It is translated as CASSGQTGATNEKLFF.

The rearrangement links TRBV19 to TRBJ1-1; 7 positions agree with TRBD1. Germline CDR1 reads LNHDA; CDR2 reads SQIVND (reference sequence). The CDR3 extends over 17 amino acids. With 6 bases clipped from V and 0 bases from J, the junction kept 13 bases outside the gene matches. The CDR3 spells CASSPSWGQSMNTEAFF. The CDR3 DNA is TGTGCCAGTAGCCCCAGCTGGGGACAGAGCATGAACACTGAAGCTTTCTTT.

The chain uses TRBV4-1 and TRBJ2-7; TRBD1 is a possible D gene (6 bases). Trimming took 1 base from V and 6 from J, leaving 16 bases between them. CDR3 length: 15 residues. Germline V CDR1 and CDR2: MGHRA, YSYEKL. In nucleotides, the CDR3 is TGCGCCAGCAGCCAAGGACAGGCCAGGGTGGTCGAGCAGTACTTC. As protein: CASSQGQARVVEQYF.

The rearrangement uses TRBV5-6 and TRBJ2-1; TRBD2 agrees at 9 bases. The CDR3 is 16 amino acids. Trimming took 2 bases from V and 7 from J; bases not matched to a gene: 10. CDR1 is SGHDT and CDR2 is YYEEEE in the germline V gene. The CDR3 region is CASSFWAGGPGNEQFF. The CDR3 DNA follows: TGTGCCAGCAGCTTTTGGGCGGGGGGGCCAGGAAATGAGCAGTTCTTC.

V gene TRBV7-9 combines with J gene TRBJ2-5, with 8 bases identical to TRBD1. The CDR3 sequence is 14 residues long. Germline CDR1 and CDR2: SEHNR and FQNEAQ (reference sequence). Germline trimming cut 1 base from V and 3 bases from J; bases unmatched to any gene: 1. The CDR3 DNA sequence: TGTGCCAGCAGCTTAGGGACAGGGAAAGAGACCCAGTACTTC. Residues: CASSLGTGKETQYF.

With regard to this clone: The same CDR3 can be traced to other DNA sequences in this sample. The chain carries TRBV18 and TRBJ1-1; D is uncertain. Trimming shortened V by 1 base and J by 1 base, and 4 bases separated the two germline ends. Germline V gene sequence: CDR1 KGHSH, CDR2 LQKENI. This CDR3 region has 13 residues. Written as DNA, the CDR3 is TGTGCCAGCTCACCACGAGAGAACACTGAAGCTTTCTTT. This translates into CASSPRENTEAFF. Full variable domain (rest looked up from reference TRBV18 and TRBJ1-1): NAGVMQNPRHLVRRRGQEARLRCSPMKGHSHVYWYRQLPEEGLKFMVYLQKENIIDESGMPKERFSAEFPKEGPSILRIQQVVRGDSAAYFCASSPRENTEAFFGQGTRLTVV.

V is TRBV4-2 and J is TRBJ1-3; no clear D. CDR3 size: 15 residues. V was pared by 4 bases and J by 0 bases, with 10 bases between. Germline V lookup: CDR1 LGHNA, CDR2 YNFKEQ. The CDR3 DNA reads as TGTGCCAGCAGCCTAACGTCCAGCTCTGGAAACACCATATATTTT. This gives the protein CASSLTSSSGNTIYF.

The rearrangement links TRBV28 to TRBJ1-1; 11 positions match TRBD1. Germline CDR1 and CDR2: MDHEN and SYDVKM. There are 14 residues in the CDR3. The V and J ends lost 5 bases and 12 bases, in that order; junction bases with no gene match: 11. CDR3 sequence: CASSTGQGARRTFF. CDR3 sequence (DNA): TGTGCCAGCAGTACCGGACAGGGGGCGCGACGGACTTTCTTT.

This chain links TRBV3-1 (or the pseudogene TRBV3-2) with TRBJ2-5, with TRBD1 matching 10 bases. This CDR3 comprises 15 residues. The J segment lost 5 bases and the V segment lost 5 bases, leaving 8 bases of the junction unmatched. Germline V lookup: CDR1 LGHDT, CDR2 YNNKEL (reference sequence). CDR3 coding DNA: TGTGCCAGCAGCAGGGACAGGGGCGGGCTGGAGACCCAGTACTTC. As protein: CASSRDRGGLETQYF.